This TCR beta chain was identified in a study of CXCR3-negative and CXCR3-positive naive CD8 T cells. CD45RO-CCR7+CD27+CD95- characterized naive CD8+ T cells. Study results and caveats: Relative to CXCR3-negative naive cells, CXCR3-positive naive cells had more hydrophobic TRB CDR3s.

UMI-labeled 5' RACE TRB cDNA libraries were prepared from the cells. TCRdb reanalyzed the 5' RACE reads, giving one entry per CDR3 protein sequence and no DNA. The listing contains about 130,000 distinct CDR3 sequences. Germline V lookup: CDR1 SEHNR, CDR2 FQNEAQ (reference sequence). The CDR3 covers 12 residues. To note about this clonotype: Its cognate antigen is unknown.

The receptor was isolated from a human donor in good health. Some clones in this sample may be carry-over from other donors' samples. Sequencing was performed on naive CXCR3+ CD8+ T cells from blood. Subset described: CD45RO-CCR7+CD27+CD95- naive CD8+ T cells expressing CXCR3 (TNR3+). The chain uses TRBV7-9 and TRBJ2-7; TCRdb's D gene call, TRBD2, goes unchecked for lack of DNA. CDR3 loop: CASMDSSYEQYF.